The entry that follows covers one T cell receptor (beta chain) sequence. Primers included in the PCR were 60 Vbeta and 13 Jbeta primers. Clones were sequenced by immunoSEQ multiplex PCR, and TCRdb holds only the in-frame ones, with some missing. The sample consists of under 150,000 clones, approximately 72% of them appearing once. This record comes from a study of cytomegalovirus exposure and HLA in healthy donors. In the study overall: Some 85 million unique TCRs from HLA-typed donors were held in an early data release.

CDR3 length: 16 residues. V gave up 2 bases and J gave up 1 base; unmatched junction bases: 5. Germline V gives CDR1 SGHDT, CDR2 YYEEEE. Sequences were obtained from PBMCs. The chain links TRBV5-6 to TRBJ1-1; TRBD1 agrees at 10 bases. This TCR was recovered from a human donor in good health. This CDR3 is CASSLDRGRRNTEAFF. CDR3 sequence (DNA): TGTGCCAGCAGCTTAGACAGGGGGCGAAGGAACACTGAAGCTTTCTTT.